These 3 T cell receptor beta chains originate from one sample sequenced in a study of T cells expressing NK-cell markers. After re-calling the 5' RACE reads, TCRdb lists one entry per CDR3 protein, DNA absent. The sample includes roughly 180,000 distinct CDR3 sequences. The source material was blood T cells: a sorted CD56 or NKG2C T cell subset, CD4+ or CD8+ T cells, or bulk PBMC T cells (not recorded which). Source of these receptors: a man aged 18-69 years in good health.

The gene calls are TRBV27 and TRBJ2-5. CDR3 length: 15 amino acids. The germline gives CDR1 MNHEY, CDR2 SMNVEV (reference sequence). CDR3 loop: CASSLSVGSQETQYF.

The genes are TRBV7-9 and TRBJ2-5. Germline-derived CDR1 and CDR2 are SEHNR and FQNEAQ (reference sequence). This CDR3 contains 14 residues. This CDR3 is CASSLVMGIETQYF. Together with reference TRBV7-9 and TRBJ2-5, the CDR3 gives the full variable domain: DTGVSQNPRHKITKRGQNVTFRCDPISEHNRLYWYRQTLGQGPEFLTYFQNEAQLEKSRLLSDRFSAERPKGSFSTLEIQRTEQGDSAMYLCASSLVMGIETQYFGPGTRLLVL.

V is TRBV12-5 and J is TRBJ2-3; with no DNA, the TCRdb D assignment of TRBD2 cannot be verified. The CDR3 is 16 amino acids. Germline CDR1 is LGHNT and CDR2 is FRNRAP. CDR3 sequence reads: CASGFPQRGGTDTQYF.